This T cell receptor beta chain was retrieved from a study of chemoradiotherapy in HPV16-positive cancers. Overall study: Candidate HPV-specific T-cell clones and common TCR motifs came from functional assays in a couple of HPV16-positive patients. General study results and limits: Non-HPV-specific T cells did not expand in tumors during treatment, whereas candidate HPV-specific clones and E7-related motifs did. For HPV16-positive patients, expanding HPV-responsive T cells associated with longer recurrence-free survival. Only a couple of HPV16-positive patients supplied the functional HPV-specificity definition.

With regard to this clone: What it recognizes is unknown.

Data came from immunoSEQ multiplex PCR; TCRdb stores just in-frame clones and leaves some out. The sample has 4,200 or so clones, 65% to 85% seen once; the top ten hold around 18%. Germline CDR1 SGHRS, CDR2 YFSETQ. This CDR3 spans 14 amino acids. Trimming left V 2 bases short and J 5 bases short, with 13 bases between. The rearrangement uses TRBV5-1 and TRBJ2-5; TRBD1 is a possible D gene (6 bases). The material sequenced was tumor tissue, taken from a patient who underwent chemoradiotherapy. The sequence was obtained from a human donor with HPV-associated anogenital cancer. The CDR3: CASSLAGAAETQYF. The CDR3 nucleotides read TGCGCCAGCAGCTTAGCAGGGGCGGCGGAGACCCAGTACTTC.